The following is a T cell receptor (beta chain) sequence with its context. The antigen is not known. Time point given: newly diagnosed GD, antithyroid drugs for less than 3 months. From PBMCs, RNA was extracted and then used to make the TCR library. The entry originates in a study of regulatory T cells in long-lasting Graves disease. Findings and limits, study-wide: More public clonotypes were shared by persistent patients (fewer than 3,000) than by new patients (fewer than 1,000). Persistent disease exhibited a predilection for TRBV28, TRBJ1-2 and TRBJ2-5.

TCR beta libraries were built with iRepertoire HTBI primers and Arm-PCR of CDR3 regions. MiXCR, run by TCRdb on the multiplex PCR reads, gives a single entry per CDR3 protein. The sample lists 500,000 or so distinct CDR3 sequences, about 14% seen once, with more than 15% in the top ten. Trimming left V 4 bases short and J 0 bases short, with 12 bases between. Germline V gives CDR1 SGHTA, CDR2 FQGTGA. The CDR3 loop spans 16 amino acids. This same sample was also part of a study on T cells in Graves' hyperthyroidism and ophthalmopathy. That publication notes: Calling Graves' hyperthyroidism stable meant ophthalmopathy did not progress within 18 months. Hyperthyroidism was newly diagnosed in patients aged 18 to 65 (duration under 2 months).

This TCR was sampled from a woman in her fifties or sixties with Graves disease. V gene TRBV7-3 combines with J gene TRBJ2-2, with D unresolved. The material was peripheral blood mononuclear cells (PBMCs), obtained at new diagnosis, from a patient treated with antithyroid drugs. For the CDR3, the DNA is TGTGCCAGCAGCTCGGCAGTTTCGGCGAACACCGGGGAGCTGTTTTTT. This encodes CASSSAVSANTGELFF.